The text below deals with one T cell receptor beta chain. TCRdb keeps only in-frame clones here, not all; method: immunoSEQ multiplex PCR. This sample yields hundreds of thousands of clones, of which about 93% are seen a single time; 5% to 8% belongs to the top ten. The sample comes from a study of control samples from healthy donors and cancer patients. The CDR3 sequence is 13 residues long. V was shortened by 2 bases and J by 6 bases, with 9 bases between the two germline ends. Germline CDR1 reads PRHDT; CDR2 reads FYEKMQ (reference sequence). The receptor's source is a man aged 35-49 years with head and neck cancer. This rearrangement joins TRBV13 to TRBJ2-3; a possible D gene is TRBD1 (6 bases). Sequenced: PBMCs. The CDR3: CASSLMRGDTQYF. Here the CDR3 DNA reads TGTGCCAGCAGCTTAATGAGGGGGGATACGCAGTATTTT.